This is a list of T cell receptor beta chains from one sample in a study of T-cell memory formation after mild COVID-19. Using its own MiXCR run on the 5' RACE reads, TCRdb lists one record per CDR3 protein. The sample lists around 390,000 distinct CDR3 sequences; roughly 15% were seen once. Sequenced input: PBMCs or a T cell subset sorted from them (not recorded which). Receptor source: a man aged 18 to 30 who had mild COVID-19 (a few samples of this study predate the infection). Cell type and time point are not known. Each CDR3 is given with its conserved first and last residue. The order of the fields is CDR3 DNA, CDR3 protein, J gene, D gene, V gene, clone size. The D gene is left open where the match is weak. Size values are once, few and many counts, or a class for expanded clones, and some rows have none.

TGCGCCAGCAGCTTTAGCGGGGCAGATACGCAGTATTTT	CASSFSGADTQYF	TRBJ2-3	TRBD2	TRBV5-1	many
TGTGCCAGCAGCTTAGCGGGGGGCCTTCAGTTCTTC	CASSLAGGLQFF	TRBJ2-1	TRBD2	TRBV7-3	few
TGCGCCAGCAGCTTGGCTGGGGTACGCTCACCCCTCCACTTT	CASSLAGVRSPLHF	TRBJ1-6	NA	TRBV5-1	NA
TGCAGTGCCCACGGACAGGGGGCGGGAGGCGAAAAACTGTTTTTT	CSAHGQGAGGEKLFF	TRBJ1-4	TRBD1	TRBV20-1	few
TGTGCCAGCAGCTCGGACAGTACTTCCTACAATGAGCAGTTCTTC	CASSSDSTSYNEQFF	TRBJ2-1	NA	TRBV7-3	few
TGTGCCAGCAGCGGGGTGGGAGCGGCCCGGAATGAGCAGTTCTTC	CASSGVGAARNEQFF	TRBJ2-1	NA	TRBV6-2/TRBV6-3	few
TGTGCCAGCAGCTTGGCCGGACAGGGCTTCCCCTACGAGCAGTACTTC	CASSLAGQGFPYEQYF	TRBJ2-7	TRBD1	TRBV5-5	NA
TGTGCCAGCAGCCCGATAGCAGGCTCCTACAATGAGCAGTTCTTC	CASSPIAGSYNEQFF	TRBJ2-1	NA	TRBV7-3	many
TGTGCCAGCAGTTACTCAGGCACGTACGGCAACTATGGCTACACCTTC	CASSYSGTYGNYGYTF	TRBJ1-2	NA	TRBV6-5	NA
TGCGCCAGCAGTCAGTCGACAGTCTCTGGGGCCAACGTCCTGACTTTC	CASSQSTVSGANVLTF	TRBJ2-6	NA	TRBV23-1	NA
TGCGCCAGCAGCCAAGATCCTGGGGGGACTAATGAAAAACTGTTTTTT	CASSQDPGGTNEKLFF	TRBJ1-4	NA	TRBV4-3	NA
TGTGCCAGCAGCTGGGGTAGTGGCTACACCTTC	CASSWGSGYTF	TRBJ1-2	NA	TRBV7-9	NA
TGTGCCAGCAGCCGAGCCGGGACCGTCCAAGAGACCCAGTACTTC	CASSRAGTVQETQYF	TRBJ2-5	NA	TRBV7-9	NA
TGTGCCAGCAGCGTGACAGGGGAGCCAGATACGCAGTATTTT	CASSVTGEPDTQYF	TRBJ2-3	TRBD1	TRBV9	few
TGCAGTGCTTTTCGCTTAGGGACTAGCGGGGGGCCACCAGTGACTAGCACAGATACGCAGTATTTT	CSAFRLGTSGGPPVTSTDTQYF	TRBJ2-3	TRBD2	TRBV20-1	NA
TGTGCCAGCTCACCAGCGACTAAACAAGAGACCCAGTACTTC	CASSPATKQETQYF	TRBJ2-5	NA	TRBV18	few